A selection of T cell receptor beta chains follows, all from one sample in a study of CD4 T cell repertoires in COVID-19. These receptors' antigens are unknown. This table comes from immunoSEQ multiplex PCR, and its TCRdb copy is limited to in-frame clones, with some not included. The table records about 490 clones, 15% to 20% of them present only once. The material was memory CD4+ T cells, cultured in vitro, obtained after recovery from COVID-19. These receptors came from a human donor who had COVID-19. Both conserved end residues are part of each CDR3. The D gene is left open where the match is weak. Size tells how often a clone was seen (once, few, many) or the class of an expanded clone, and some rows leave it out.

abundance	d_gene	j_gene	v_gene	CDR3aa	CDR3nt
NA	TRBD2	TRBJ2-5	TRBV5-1	CASSLRPLAGQETQYF	TGCGCCAGCAGCTTGCGTCCACTAGCGGGACAAGAGACCCAGTACTTC
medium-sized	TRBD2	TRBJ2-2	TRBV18	CASSPNLLAGNTGELFF	TGTGCCAGCTCACCGAACCTTTTAGCGGGGAACACCGGGGAGCTGTTTTTT
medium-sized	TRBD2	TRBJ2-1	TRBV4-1	CASRRGAGSNNEQFF	TGCGCCAGCAGGCGGGGGGCAGGGTCGAACAATGAGCAGTTCTTC
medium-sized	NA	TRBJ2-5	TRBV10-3	CASRVGAPRETQYF	TGTGCCAGTCGGGTGGGGGCCCCACGGGAGACCCAGTACTTC
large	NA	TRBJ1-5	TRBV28	CASSYSQVYQPQHF	TGTGCCAGCAGCTACTCACAGGTATATCAGCCCCAGCATTTT
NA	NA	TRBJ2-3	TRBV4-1	CASSQDQPGVTDTQYF	TGCGCCAGCAGCCAAGATCAGCCCGGGGTCACAGATACGCAGTATTTT
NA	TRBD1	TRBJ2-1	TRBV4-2	CASSQDMGTGGSEQFF	TGTGCCAGCAGCCAAGATATGGGGACAGGGGGCAGTGAGCAGTTCTTC
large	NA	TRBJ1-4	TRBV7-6	CASSPRVGEKLFF	TGTGCCAGCAGCCCCCGGGTCGGTGAAAAACTGTTTTTT
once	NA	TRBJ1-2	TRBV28	CASSPENQYYGYTF	TGTGCCAGCAGTCCCGAGAACCAATACTATGGCTACACCTTC
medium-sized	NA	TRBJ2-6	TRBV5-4	CASSLAYSGANVLTF	TGTGCCAGCAGCTTGGCTTACTCTGGGGCCAACGTCCTGACTTTC
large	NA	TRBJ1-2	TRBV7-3	CASSKEGGGIGYYGYTF	TGTGCCAGCAGCAAGGAAGGTGGGGGGATAGGGTACTATGGCTACACCTTC
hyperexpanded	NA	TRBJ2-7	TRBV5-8	CASSLDGGVYEQYF	TGTGCCAGCAGCTTGGATGGGGGCGTATACGAGCAGTACTTC
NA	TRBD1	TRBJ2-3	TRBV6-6	CASSPRGPGGAGDTQYF	TGTGCCAGCAGTCCTCGGGGACCAGGGGGCGCAGGAGATACGCAGTATTTT
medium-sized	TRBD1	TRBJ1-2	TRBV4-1	CASSQGDREDYGYTF	TGCGCCAGCAGCCAAGGGGACAGGGAAGACTATGGCTACACCTTC
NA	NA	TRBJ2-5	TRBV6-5	CASSYSIVGATQYF	TGTGCCAGCAGTTACTCGATCGTGGGAGCGACCCAGTACTTC
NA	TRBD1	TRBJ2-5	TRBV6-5	CASSRTGSGQETQYF	TGTGCCAGCAGCCGGACAGGGAGTGGGCAAGAGACCCAGTACTTC
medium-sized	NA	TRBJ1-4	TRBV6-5	CACNGGGANEKLFF	TGTGCCTGCAATGGTGGGGGTGCTAATGAAAAACTGTTTTTT
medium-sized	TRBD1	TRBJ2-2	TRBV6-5	CASSYSRQGATGELFF	TGTGCCAGCAGTTACTCCCGACAGGGGGCCACCGGGGAGCTGTTTTTT
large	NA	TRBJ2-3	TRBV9	CASSEGHPLSPAQYF	TGTGCCAGCAGCGAGGGACACCCCCTATCCCCTGCGCAGTATTTT
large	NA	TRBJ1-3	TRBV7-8	CASSFGGEGGNTIYF	TGTGCCAGCAGCTTCGGAGGGGAAGGGGGAAACACCATATATTTT
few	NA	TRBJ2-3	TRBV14	CASSQKITHVLDTQYF	TGTGCCAGCAGCCAGAAGATCACCCACGTTTTAGATACGCAGTATTTT
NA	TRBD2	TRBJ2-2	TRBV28	CASSLFDLAGGPGELFF	TGTGCCAGCAGTTTATTTGACCTTGCGGGAGGGCCCGGGGAGCTGTTTTTT
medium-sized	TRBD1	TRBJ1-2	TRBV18	CASSREGQGDYGYTF	TGTGCCAGCTCACGAGAGGGACAGGGAGACTATGGCTACACCTTC
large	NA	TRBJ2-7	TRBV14	CASSRSRLYEQYF	TGTGCCAGCAGCCGTTCGCGGCTCTACGAGCAGTACTTC
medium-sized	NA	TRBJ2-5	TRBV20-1	CSASSGQGAETQYF	TGCAGTGCTAGTTCCGGACAAGGAGCGGAGACCCAGTACTTC
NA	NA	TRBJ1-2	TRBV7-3	CASSTEGGGIGYYGYTF	TGTGCCAGCAGCACGGAAGGCGGGGGGATAGGGTACTATGGCTACACCTTC
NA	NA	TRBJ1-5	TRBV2	CASSTGNQPQHF	TGTGCCAGCAGTACAGGAAATCAGCCCCAGCATTTT
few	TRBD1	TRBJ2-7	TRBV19	CASSIGAGTGGNEQYF	TGTGCCAGTAGTATAGGGGCCGGGACAGGGGGCAACGAGCAGTACTTC
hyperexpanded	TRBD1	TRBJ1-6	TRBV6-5	CASSYSTGGDSPLHF	TGTGCCAGCAGTTACTCCACAGGGGGTGATTCACCCCTCCACTTT
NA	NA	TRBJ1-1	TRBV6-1	CASSEYLGGGTPEAFF	TGTGCCAGCAGTGAATATCTTGGAGGAGGGACCCCTGAAGCTTTCTTT
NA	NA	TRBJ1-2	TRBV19	CASRTQGANYGYTF	TGTGCCAGTAGAACACAGGGAGCTAACTATGGCTACACCTTC
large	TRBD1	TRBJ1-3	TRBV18	CASSPNRGSSGNTIYF	TGTGCCAGCTCACCAAACAGGGGAAGCTCTGGAAACACCATATATTTT
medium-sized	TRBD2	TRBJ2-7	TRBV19	CASSIGSGNIPEQYF	TGTGCCAGTAGTATCGGGAGCGGGAACATCCCCGAGCAGTACTTC
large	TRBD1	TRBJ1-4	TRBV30	CAWSVGQGAREKLFF	TGTGCCTGGAGTGTAGGACAGGGGGCGAGGGAAAAACTGTTTTTT
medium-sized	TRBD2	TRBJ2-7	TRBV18	CASSPSGRAYEQYF	TGTGCCAGCTCCCCCAGCGGGAGGGCCTACGAGCAGTACTTC
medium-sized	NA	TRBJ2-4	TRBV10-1	CASSESGGQGAKNIQYF	TGCGCCAGCAGTGAGTCTGGGGGGCAAGGGGCCAAAAACATTCAGTACTTC
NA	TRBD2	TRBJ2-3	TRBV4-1	CASSQEPSGGPPDTQYF	TGCGCCAGCAGCCAAGAACCCAGCGGGGGCCCCCCGGATACGCAGTATTTT
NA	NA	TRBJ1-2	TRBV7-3	CASSKEGGGIGYYGYTF	TGCGCCAGCAGCAAGGAAGGCGGGGGGATAGGGTACTATGGCTACACCTTC
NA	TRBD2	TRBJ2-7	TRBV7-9	CASSSGLAGAYEQYF	TGTGCCAGCAGCTCCGGACTAGCGGGAGCCTACGAGCAGTACTTC
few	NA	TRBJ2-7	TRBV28	CASGREQYF	TGTGCCAGCGGGCGCGAGCAGTACTTC
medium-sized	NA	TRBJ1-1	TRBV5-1	CASSLNDQAMNTEAFF	TGCGCCAGCAGCTTAAACGATCAGGCGATGAACACTGAAGCTTTCTTT